This T cell receptor (beta chain) was found in a study of PD-1 blockade in classical Hodgkin lymphoma. General observations from the study: Whereas CD4+ TCR diversity had risen significantly by C4D1, CD8+ TCR diversity had not. Whatever underlies the repertoire differences (possibly disease activity or prior therapy) remains undefined.

Relapse after autologous stem cell transplantation occurred in every patient, and brentuximab vedotin exposure varied. Note on this clone: Its antigen is not known.

Using immunoSEQ multiplex PCR, the repertoire was profiled, and TCRdb retains in-frame clones only, with some absent. The table shows around 40,000 clones, with roughly 78% occurring only once. The source of this sequence is a human donor with classical Hodgkin lymphoma. Sequenced material: peripheral blood mononuclear cells (PBMCs), taken at baseline.

CDR3 nucleotide sequence: TGTGCCAGCAGTACGGAGGAGCCCGAGCAGTACTTC. Residues: CASSTEEPEQYF. The chain is built from TRBV6-1 and TRBJ2-7; tentatively, D is TRBD2 (5 bases). V gave up 5 bases and J gave up 6 bases, with 11 bases separating them. From germline, CDR1 is MNHNS and CDR2 SASEGT. The CDR3 covers 12 residues.